The rows below give T cell receptor beta chains drawn from one sample of a study of cytomegalovirus exposure and HLA in healthy donors. TCRdb's copy holds only in-frame clones and misses some; the assay was immunoSEQ multiplex PCR. The repertoire holds approximately 170,000 clones, with 77% as singletons. Source material: PBMCs. These receptors were taken from a male donor in good health and CMV-seropositive. CDR3s include the opening cysteine and the closing phenylalanine or tryptophan. The D gene is left open where the match is weak. The size of a clone is reported for some rows only, either as once, few or many, or as a class for expanded clones.

TRBD1 few TRBJ1-3 TRBV7-9 TGTGCCAGCAGCTTGATGGCAGGGGGAAACTCTGGAAACACCATATATTTT CASSLMAGGNSGNTIYF
- - TRBJ2-4 TRBV10-1 TGCGCCAGCAGTGAGTCGCGGACACCAAACATTCAGTACTTC CASSESRTPNIQYF
- - TRBJ1-2 TRBV27 TGTGCCAGCAGTTTAGGGGGCCTCTATGGCTACACCTTC CASSLGGLYGYTF
TRBD2 - TRBJ2-7 TRBV11-1 TGTGCCAGCAGCTTTCAGGGCGGGGGCTACGAGCAGTACTTC CASSFQGGGYEQYF
- - TRBJ1-6 TRBV6-1 TGTGCCAGCAGTACCCGGAGGCTCCGGGTTTCACCCCTCCACTTT CASSTRRLRVSPLHF
- - TRBJ2-1 TRBV27 TGTGCCAGCAGTTCTATCTTGAGGGGGTCAATTAAGCAGTTCTTC CASSSILRGSIKQFF
- - TRBJ1-2 TRBV5-5 TGTGCCAGCAGCCCCAACTGGGGGGAGGACTATGGCTACACCTTC CASSPNWGEDYGYTF
- - TRBJ1-1 TRBV20-1 TGCAGTGCTAGACAGGGCCCTGAAGCTTTCTTT CSARQGPEAFF
- - TRBJ1-1 TRBV7-9 TGTGCCAGCAGCTTAGAGGACAGTTATGAAAACACTGAAGCTTTCTTT CASSLEDSYENTEAFF
- - TRBJ2-1 TRBV7-6 TGTGCCAGCAGCTTAGTGCTTGCGCGGGGCCCTTCCTACAATGAGCAGTTCTTC CASSLVLARGPSYNEQFF
TRBD2 once TRBJ2-7 TRBV13 TGTGCCAGCAGCGCCGAGGCTAGCGGGGGGCCCTACGAGCAGTACTTC CASSAEASGGPYEQYF
- - TRBJ1-6 TRBV6-5 TGTGCCAGCAGATCGGGGATCGACGCGAATTCACCCCTCCACTTT CASRSGIDANSPLHF
- - TRBJ1-2 TRBV2 TGTGCCTGGCTCCCCAGGCAGAACTATGGCTACACCTTC CAWLPRQNYGYTF
TRBD1 - TRBJ1-1 TRBV5-1 TGCGCCAGCAGCACGGAACCGGGACAGGCGAACACTGAAGCTTTCTTT CASSTEPGQANTEAFF
- - TRBJ2-2 TRBV19 TGTGCCAGTAGTATAGATCAGGCAGTCCGAGGGGAGCTGTTTTTT CASSIDQAVRGELFF
TRBD1 - TRBJ1-3 TRBV7-9 TGTGCCAGCAGCTGGCCCCGGACAGGGGATGGAAACACCATATATTTT CASSWPRTGDGNTIYF
- - TRBJ2-2 TRBV6-1 TGTGCCAGCAGTGTGATAAATAGATCCGGGGAGCTGTTTTTT CASSVINRSGELFF
TRBD1 - TRBJ1-1 TRBV5-6 TGTGCCAGCAGCCCGACAGGGTCCACTGAAGCTTTCTTT CASSPTGSTEAFF
- few TRBJ1-5 TRBV4-1 TGCGCCAGCAGCCAATTCCCGAGTCAGCCCCAGCATTTT CASSQFPSQPQHF
- - TRBJ1-1 TRBV6-6 TGTGCCAGCACCCTGACAGTGAACACTGAAGCTTTCTTT CASTLTVNTEAFF
- - TRBJ1-6 TRBV7-2 TGTGCCAGCAGCTTACAAGAGTTTCCCAATTCACCCCTCCACTTT CASSLQEFPNSPLHF
TRBD1 - TRBJ1-5 TRBV6-6 TGTGCCAGCAGTCCGTACAGGGGGCAGGGCAATCAGCCCCAGCATTTT CASSPYRGQGNQPQHF
- - TRBJ1-2 TRBV10-3 TGTGCCATCAGTGAGTCCCCCCCGAACTATGGCTACACCTTC CAISESPPNYGYTF
TRBD2 - TRBJ2-7 TRBV4-1 TGCGCCAGCAGCCAAGGGGGGACTAGCGGGGGAGTATACGAGCAGTACTTC CASSQGGTSGGVYEQYF
TRBD1 - TRBJ1-2 TRBV19 TGTGCCAGTCGAATACAGGGGACTAACTATGGCTACACCTTC CASRIQGTNYGYTF
TRBD2 - TRBJ2-3 TRBV10-3 TGTGCCACCCGGCCGGCGGGGGGCACAGATACGCAGTATTTT CATRPAGGTDTQYF
- - TRBJ1-2 TRBV13 TGTGCCAGCAGCCCAGCACGACAGCTTCTATATGGCTACACCTTC CASSPARQLLYGYTF
TRBD2 - TRBJ2-7 TRBV27 TGTGCCAGCAGTTTAGGGGGGGTCCTCAGCGAGCAGTACTTC CASSLGGVLSEQYF
TRBD2 - TRBJ2-1 TRBV9 TGTGCCAGCAGCGTAGCGGGGACTAACCCCAATGAGCAGTTCTTC CASSVAGTNPNEQFF
- few TRBJ2-7 TRBV4-1 TGCGCCAGCAGCCAAGGGGGAGAGGACGAGCAGTACTTC CASSQGGEDEQYF
TRBD2 - TRBJ2-5 TRBV2 TGTGCCAGCAGTGAAGTGTCGGGGGGGGAGGGAGAGACCCAGTACTTC CASSEVSGGEGETQYF
TRBD1 - TRBJ1-2 TRBV6-1 TGTGCCAGCAGTAAAGCCGGGACAGGGGTAGGGGAAGGCTACACCTTC CASSKAGTGVGEGYTF
- once TRBJ2-7 TRBV14 TGTGCCAGCAGCCAAGTAGGAGGGGTTCTCTACGAGCAGTACTTC CASSQVGGVLYEQYF
- few TRBJ1-2 TRBV9 TGTGCCAGCAGCTCCCCGGAGAGCGACTATGGCTACACCTTC CASSSPESDYGYTF
- - TRBJ2-5 TRBV6-6 TGTGCCAGCAGTTCCTCCCGCGACAATCAAGAGACCCAGTACTTC CASSSSRDNQETQYF
- - TRBJ2-1 TRBV27 TGTGCCAGCAGTTTGGGCTTGCTCTCCTACAATGAGCAGTTCTTC CASSLGLLSYNEQFF
TRBD2 - TRBJ2-2 TRBV9 TGTGCCAGCAGCGTAGCTACGGGGGGGAACACCGGGGAGCTGTTTTTT CASSVATGGNTGELFF
- - TRBJ1-1 TRBV21-1 TGTGCCAGCAGCAAAGCAGGTTTTGAGAGGGGGACTGAAGCTTTCTTT CASSKAGFERGTEAFF
TRBD2 - TRBJ2-1 TRBV2 TGTGCCAGCAGTGAAACCCAGACTAGCTTTTCGGACAATGAGCAGTTCTTC CASSETQTSFSDNEQFF
- few TRBJ2-1 TRBV5-8 TGTGCCAGCAGCTTGGATCGGGGAGTCCCCTACAATGAGCAGTTCTTC CASSLDRGVPYNEQFF
- - TRBJ1-1 TRBV25-1 TGTGCCAGCAGGGGCGACAGACGGAACACTGAAGCTTTCTTT CASRGDRRNTEAFF
- - TRBJ2-7 TRBV6-1 TGTGCCAGCAGTGAAACAGTTTCCTACGAGCAGTACTTC CASSETVSYEQYF
- - TRBJ2-3 TRBV7-9 TGTGCCAGCAGCTTTCGGGGGACTGATCGCACAGATACGCAGTATTTT CASSFRGTDRTDTQYF
- - TRBJ2-3 TRBV27 TGTGCCAGCAGTTTAGGGTGGGGGGGCCTGTCAGATACGCAGTATTTT CASSLGWGGLSDTQYF
TRBD1 - TRBJ1-1 TRBV11-2 TGTGCCAGCAGCTCGGGACAGGGGGCGAAGGGCACTGAAGCTTTCTTT CASSSGQGAKGTEAFF
- - TRBJ1-2 TRBV5-4 TGTGCCAGCAGCTTCCCCCCGGGGGGCTCGGGTCCCTCCTATGGCTACACCTTC CASSFPPGGSGPSYGYTF
TRBD1 - TRBJ2-1 TRBV15 TGTGCCACCAGCGGAACCTACAGGGGGTTATCGTACAATGAGCAGTTCTTC CATSGTYRGLSYNEQFF
TRBD1 - TRBJ2-7 TRBV7-9 TGTGCCAGCACGCATCGGGACAGGGCTTACGAGCAGTACTTC CASTHRDRAYEQYF
TRBD1 - TRBJ2-7 TRBV4-1 TGCGCCAGCAGCCCCCACGGGACAGTGGCCGACGAGCAGTACTTC CASSPHGTVADEQYF